This entry lists 20 T cell receptor beta chains sequenced from one sample in a study of neurological immune-mediated disorders. MiXCR, run by TCRdb on the 5' RACE reads, gives a single entry per CDR3 protein. The sample lists some 15,000 distinct CDR3 sequences, about 6.8% seen once, with 24% in the top ten. The specimen was CD8+ T cells from blood. These receptors all stem from a woman in her 40s in good health.

The table lists this clonotype with many counts. The J gene is TRBJ1-5, the V gene TRBV27; unclear D gene. V was pared by 0 bases and J by 13 bases, with 13 bases between. There are 13 residues in the CDR3. Germline V gene sequence: CDR1 MNHEY, CDR2 SMNVEV (reference sequence). This CDR3 reads CASSLSEGRQQHF. DNA for the CDR3: TGTGCCAGCAGTTTATCGGAGGGTCGCCAGCAGCATTTT.

At least ten counts were recorded for this clonotype. V usage is TRBV12-3 or TRBV12-4 and J usage is TRBJ1-1; D is uncertain. Trimming took off 1 base at V and 11 bases at J, with 8 bases between the two ends. CDR3 length equals 11 residues. CDR3 residues: CASSLGLRAFF. CDR3 sequence (DNA): TGTGCCAGCAGTTTAGGTCTCCGGGCTTTCTTT.

This clonotype has a count of ten or more. The chain is built from TRBV28 and TRBJ2-7; 8 nucleotides align to TRBD2. Germline V lookup: CDR1 MDHEN, CDR2 SYDVKM. The CDR3 spans 16 residues. V lost 7 bases and J lost 3; bases outside the gene matches: 14. The CDR3 sequence is CASTESGAGGLYEQYF. CDR3 DNA sequence: TGTGCCAGCACGGAATCGGGGGCGGGAGGCCTCTACGAGCAGTACTTC.

This clonotype was recorded many times. This chain joins TRBV28 and TRBJ2-5; D not certain. The CDR3 contains 13 residues. The V and J ends lost 3 bases and 9 bases respectively, with 14 bases between them. Germline values: CDR1 MDHEN, CDR2 SYDVKM. CDR3 sequence (DNA): TGTGCCAGCAGTTTCGGCAGACCTGGGGCCCAGTACTTC. As protein: CASSFGRPGAQYF.

In this sample, this clonotype turned up many times. The J gene is TRBJ2-4, the V gene TRBV13; 9 nucleotides match TRBD1. After removal of 5 bases from V and 3 bases from J, the junction contained 8 bases not matched to a gene. Per the germline V gene, CDR1 is PRHDT and CDR2 is FYEKMQ (reference sequence). The CDR3 contains 16 residues. This CDR3 is CASSLPGQGGKNIQYF. The DNA of the CDR3 is TGTGCCAGCAGCCTCCCGGGACAGGGAGGCAAAAACATTCAGTACTTC.

This clonotype was observed at least ten times. The V gene is TRBV20-1, the J gene TRBJ2-1; 13 bases are a match to TRBD2. Germline V gene data show CDR1 as DFQATT and CDR2 as SNEGSKA (reference sequence). This CDR3 has 15 amino acids. Trimming removed 4 bases from V and 4 bases from J; junction bases left unmatched: 4. CDR3: CSAKLAGGMYNEQFF. In DNA, the CDR3 is TGCAGTGCTAAACTAGCGGGAGGGATGTACAATGAGCAGTTCTTC.

In its sample, this clonotype was seen many times. The CDR3 DNA reads TGTGCCAGCAGCTTATGGGGTCGGGACCCTCACAACTATGGCTACACCTTC. This codes for CASSLWGRDPHNYGYTF. The rearrangement joins TRBV7-9 to TRBJ1-2, with a tentative D call TRBD1 (5 bases). The CDR3 is made up of 17 amino acids. V lost 2 bases and J lost 2, with 18 bases in between. Germline V CDR1 and CDR2: SEHNR, FQNEAQ (reference sequence).

This clonotype has a count of ten or more. V usage is TRBV20-1 and J usage is TRBJ2-2; no reliable D call. This CDR3 spans 12 amino acids. Germline assignment: CDR1 DFQATT and CDR2 SNEGSKA (reference sequence). The CDR3 region has the DNA TGCAGCGCGACGGGCGGAACCGGGGAGCTGTTTTTT. Protein sequence: CSATGGTGELFF.

This clonotype was counted ten times or more. The chain employs TRBV7-2 and TRBJ2-7; 10 nucleotides match TRBD2. CDR1 and CDR2 from the germline V gene are SGHTA and FQGNSA. The CDR3 loop spans 15 amino acids. The V and J ends lost 7 bases and 4 bases, in that order; junction bases with no gene match: 10. CDR3 protein: CASTLQAGGWYEQYF. CDR3 DNA sequence: TGTGCCAGCACCCTTCAAGCGGGGGGGTGGTACGAGCAGTACTTC.

The rearrangement links TRBV11-2 to TRBJ2-7; 8 nucleotides align to TRBD1. V lost 1 base, J lost 4 bases, and 6 bases stayed unmatched. Germline V gene sequence: CDR1 SGHAT, CDR2 FQNNGV. The CDR3 is 15 amino acids. CDR3 sequence (DNA): TGTGCCAGCAGCTTAGCCAGGGGGCTAATTTACGAGCAGTACTTC. Protein sequence: CASSLARGLIYEQYF.

The table lists this clonotype with many counts. The chain uses TRBV28 and TRBJ2-5; 11 bases are a match to TRBD2. The length of the CDR3 is 15 residues. From germline, CDR1 is MDHEN and CDR2 SYDVKM. J gave up 5 bases and V 5 bases, and 7 bases lay outside the gene matches. The CDR3 loop is CASSPLAGGRETQYF. As DNA, the CDR3 is TGTGCCAGCAGTCCATTAGCGGGAGGGCGGGAGACCCAGTACTTC.

This clonotype is medium-sized within its sample. CDR3 region: CASNYGGVTDTQYF. The CDR3 DNA sequence: TGTGCCAGCAACTACGGGGGCGTGACAGATACGCAGTATTTT. The chain joins TRBV7-2 to TRBJ2-3; tentatively, D is TRBD1 or TRBD2 (6 bases each). This CDR3 is 14 amino acids long. V was cut by 7 bases and J by 3 bases, with 14 bases left in between. CDR1 is SGHTA, CDR2 FQGNSA, per germline. The full variable domain, completed using reference TRBV7-2 and TRBJ2-3, is GAGVSQSPSNKVTEKGKDVELRCDPISGHTALYWYRQSLGQGLEFLIYFQGNSAPDKSGLPSDRFSAERTGGSVSTLTIQRTQQEDSAVYLCASNYGGVTDTQYFGPGTRLTVL.

This clonotype was counted at least ten times. The chain joins TRBV3-1 to TRBJ2-7; TRBD2 might be the D (5 bases). The V gene's germline CDR1 is LGHDT and CDR2 YNNKEL (reference sequence). V gave up 4 bases and J gave up 1 base, with 17 bases separating them. CDR3 size: 16 residues. The DNA of the CDR3 is TGTGCCAGCAGCCCCACTACGGGGAGTGGGTCCTACGAGCAGTACTTC. Translated: CASSPTTGSGSYEQYF.

V is TRBV6-1 and J is TRBJ1-5; TRBD1 might be the D (5 bases). This CDR3 is 16 amino acids long. Trimming removed 8 bases at V and 0 bases at J, with 17 bases between. Per germline, CDR1 MNHNS and CDR2 SASEGT. The CDR3 spells CASFSRQSYSNQPQHF. The CDR3 DNA sequence: TGTGCCAGCTTCTCGAGACAGAGCTATAGCAATCAGCCCCAGCATTTT.

This clonotype was observed at least ten times. The chain has TRBV28 and TRBJ2-7, with D possibly matching TRBD1 (5 bases). CDR1 is MDHEN and CDR2 is SYDVKM in the germline V gene. The CDR3 is 14 amino acids. V lost 2 bases and J 7 bases, leaving 15 bases between the germline ends. The CDR3 DNA reads TGTGCCAGCAGTTTAAAGTTGCAGGGCGGTGAGCAGTACTTC. Protein product: CASSLKLQGGEQYF.

At least ten counts were recorded for this clonotype. The V and J genes are TRBV10-2 and TRBJ2-3; perhaps D is TRBD1 or TRBD2 (6 bases each). Trimming cost V 6 bases and J 2 bases, with 21 bases left between them. Germline V gives CDR1 WSHSY, CDR2 SAAADI. This CDR3 has 17 residues. CDR3 residues: CASSLGADGGPTDTQYF. In DNA, the CDR3 is TGCGCCAGCAGCCTGGGGGCAGATGGGGGGCCCACAGATACGCAGTATTTT.

This clonotype has at least ten counts. This rearrangement joins TRBV20-1 to TRBJ2-7; perhaps TRBD2 as D (6 bases). The ends were cut back, 3 bases at V and 2 bases at J, with 11 bases in the middle. This CDR3 region has 13 residues. Per the germline V gene, CDR1 is DFQATT and CDR2 is SNEGSKA (reference sequence). This CDR3 is CSASPGGAYEQYF. DNA of the CDR3: TGCAGTGCTAGTCCCGGGGGAGCCTACGAGCAGTACTTC.

The table lists this clonotype with many counts. The chain couples TRBV30 to TRBJ2-3; unclear D gene. CDR1 GTSNPN and CDR2 SVGIG come from the germline V gene (reference sequence). Trimming shortened V by 7 bases and J by 9 bases, and 14 bases separated the two germline ends. The CDR3 loop spans 11 amino acids. The CDR3 nucleotides are TGTGCCTTCGAGATGGCTTTAACGCAGTATTTT. Translation: CAFEMALTQYF.

This clonotype was recorded many times. The gene calls are TRBV6-2 or TRBV6-3 and TRBJ1-1; no firm D call. The CDR3 is 15 amino acids. V was cut by 0 bases and J by 0 bases, with 8 bases left in between. Germline V gene sequence: CDR1 MNHEY, CDR2 SVGEGT. DNA of the CDR3: TGTGCCAGCAGTTACTCTGCGTCAATGAACACTGAAGCTTTCTTT. Translated: CASSYSASMNTEAFF.

This clonotype has a count of ten or more. Here the CDR3 reads CASSQDLGRWAFF. As DNA, the CDR3 is TGCGCCAGCAGCCAAGATCTGGGGCGTTGGGCTTTCTTT. This rearrangement joins TRBV4-1 to TRBJ1-1; possible D gene TRBD1, 5 bases. V lost 0 bases to trimming and J lost 11 bases, with 13 bases between them. The CDR3 has 13 residues. Germline V gives CDR1 MGHRA, CDR2 YSYEKL.